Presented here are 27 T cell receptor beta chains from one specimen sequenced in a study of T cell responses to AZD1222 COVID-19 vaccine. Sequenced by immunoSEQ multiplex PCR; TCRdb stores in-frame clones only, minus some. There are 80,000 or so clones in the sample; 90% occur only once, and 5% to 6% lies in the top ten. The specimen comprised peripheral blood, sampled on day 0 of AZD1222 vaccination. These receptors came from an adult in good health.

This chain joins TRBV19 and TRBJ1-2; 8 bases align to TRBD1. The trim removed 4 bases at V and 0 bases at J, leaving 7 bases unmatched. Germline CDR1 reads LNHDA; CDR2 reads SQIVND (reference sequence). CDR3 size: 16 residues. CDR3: CASSKGDRSPNYGYTF. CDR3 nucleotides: TGTGCCAGTAGTAAAGGGGACAGGTCGCCTAACTATGGCTACACCTTC.

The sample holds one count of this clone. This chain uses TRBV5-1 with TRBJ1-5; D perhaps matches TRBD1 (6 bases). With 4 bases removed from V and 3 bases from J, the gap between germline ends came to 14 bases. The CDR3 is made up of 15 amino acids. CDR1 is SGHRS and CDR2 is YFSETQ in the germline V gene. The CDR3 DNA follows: TGCGCCAGCAGCCCCTTGGACAGCTTCAATCAGCCCCAGCATTTT. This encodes CASSPLDSFNQPQHF.

The CDR3 spells CASSLTSGGTDTQYF. DNA of the CDR3: TGTGCCAGCAGCTTAACAAGCGGGGGCACAGATACGCAGTATTTT. This chain links TRBV7-8 with TRBJ2-3; 7 bases agree with TRBD2. The V gene end was trimmed by 2 bases and the J gene end by 1 base; junction bases not matched to a gene: 3. This CDR3 has 15 amino acids. Germline CDR1 is SGHVS and CDR2 is FQNEAQ. Variable domain in full (rest from reference TRBV7-8 and TRBJ2-3): GAGVSQSPRYKVAKRGQDVALRCDPISGHVSLFWYQQALGQGPEFLTYFQNEAQLDKSGLPSDRFFAERPEGSVSTLKIQRTQQEDSAVYLCASSLTSGGTDTQYFGPGTRLTVL.

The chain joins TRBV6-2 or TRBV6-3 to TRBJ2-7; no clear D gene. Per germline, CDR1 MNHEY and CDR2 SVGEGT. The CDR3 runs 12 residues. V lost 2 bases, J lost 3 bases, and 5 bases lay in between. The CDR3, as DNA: TGTGCCAGCAGTTACGGGGTCTACGAGCAGTACTTC. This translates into CASSYGVYEQYF.

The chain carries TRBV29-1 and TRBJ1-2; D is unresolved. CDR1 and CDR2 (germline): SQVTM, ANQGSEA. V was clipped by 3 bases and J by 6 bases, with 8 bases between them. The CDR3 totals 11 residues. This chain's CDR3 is CSVDPGDGYTF. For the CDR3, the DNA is TGCAGCGTTGATCCGGGAGATGGCTACACCTTC.

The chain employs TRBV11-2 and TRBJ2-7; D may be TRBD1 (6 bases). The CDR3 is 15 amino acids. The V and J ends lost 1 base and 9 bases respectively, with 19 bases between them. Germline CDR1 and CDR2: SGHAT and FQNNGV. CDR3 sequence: CASSLGRTGPEGQYF. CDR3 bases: TGTGCCAGCAGCTTAGGCCGTACAGGGCCCGAAGGGCAGTACTTC.

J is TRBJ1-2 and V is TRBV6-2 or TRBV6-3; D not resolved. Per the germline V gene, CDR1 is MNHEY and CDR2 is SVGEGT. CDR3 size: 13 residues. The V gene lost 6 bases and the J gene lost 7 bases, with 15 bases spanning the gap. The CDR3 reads CASSVAPFGGYTF. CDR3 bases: TGTGCCAGCAGCGTTGCCCCCTTCGGTGGCTACACCTTC.

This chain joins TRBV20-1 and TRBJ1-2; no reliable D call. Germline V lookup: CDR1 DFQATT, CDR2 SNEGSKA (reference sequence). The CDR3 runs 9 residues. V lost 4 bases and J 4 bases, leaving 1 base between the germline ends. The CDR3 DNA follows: TGCAGTGCTACCTATGGCTACACCTTC. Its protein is CSATYGYTF.

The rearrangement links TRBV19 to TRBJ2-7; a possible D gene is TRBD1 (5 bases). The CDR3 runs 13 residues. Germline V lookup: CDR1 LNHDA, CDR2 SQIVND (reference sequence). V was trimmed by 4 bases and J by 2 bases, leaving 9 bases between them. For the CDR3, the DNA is TGTGCCAGTAGTACCGCGACAGCCTACGAGCAGTACTTC. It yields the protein CASSTATAYEQYF.

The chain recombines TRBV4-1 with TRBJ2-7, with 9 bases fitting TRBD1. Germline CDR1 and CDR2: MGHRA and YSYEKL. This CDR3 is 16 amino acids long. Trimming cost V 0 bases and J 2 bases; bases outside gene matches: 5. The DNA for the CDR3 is TGCGCCAGCAGCCAAGATCCGACAGGGGGGGCCTACGAGCAGTACTTC. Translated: CASSQDPTGGAYEQYF.

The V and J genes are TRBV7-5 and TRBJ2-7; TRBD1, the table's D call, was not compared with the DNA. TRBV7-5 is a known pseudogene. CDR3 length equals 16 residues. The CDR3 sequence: CVRSRDRGLYSYEQYF. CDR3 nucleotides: TGTGTCAGAAGCCGAGACAGGGGCCTGTACTCCTACGAGCAGTACTTC.

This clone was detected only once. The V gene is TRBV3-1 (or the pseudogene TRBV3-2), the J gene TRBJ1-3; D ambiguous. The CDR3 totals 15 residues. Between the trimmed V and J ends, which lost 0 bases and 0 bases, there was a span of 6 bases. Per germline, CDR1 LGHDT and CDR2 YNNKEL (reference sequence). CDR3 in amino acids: CASSQEPYSGNTIYF. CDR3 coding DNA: TGTGCCAGCAGCCAAGAACCATACTCTGGAAACACCATATATTTT.

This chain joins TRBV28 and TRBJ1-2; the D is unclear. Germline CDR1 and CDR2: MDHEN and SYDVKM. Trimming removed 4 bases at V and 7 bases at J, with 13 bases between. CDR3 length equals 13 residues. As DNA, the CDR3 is TGTGCCAGCAGTTCCCATGGTGTTGGTGGCTACACCTTC. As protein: CASSSHGVGGYTF.

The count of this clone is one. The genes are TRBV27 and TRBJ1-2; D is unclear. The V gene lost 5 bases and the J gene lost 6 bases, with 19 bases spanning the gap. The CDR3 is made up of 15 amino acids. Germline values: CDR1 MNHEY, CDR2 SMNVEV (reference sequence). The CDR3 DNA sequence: TGTGCCAGCAGTCTCTCTCGGGCCCACTCAGATGGCTACACCTTC. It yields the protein CASSLSRAHSDGYTF.

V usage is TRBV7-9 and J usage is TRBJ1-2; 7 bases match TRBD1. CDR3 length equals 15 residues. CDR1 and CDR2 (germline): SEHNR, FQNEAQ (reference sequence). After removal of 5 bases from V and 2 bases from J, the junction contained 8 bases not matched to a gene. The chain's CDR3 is CASSPAGGQNYGYTF. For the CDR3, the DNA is TGTGCCAGCAGCCCAGCTGGGGGACAGAACTATGGCTACACCTTC.

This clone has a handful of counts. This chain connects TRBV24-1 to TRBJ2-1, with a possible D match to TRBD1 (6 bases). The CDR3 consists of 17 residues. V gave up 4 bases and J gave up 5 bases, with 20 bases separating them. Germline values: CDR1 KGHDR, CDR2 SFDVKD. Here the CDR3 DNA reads TGTGCCACCAGTGAAGGGGGATACGAAACTGTGAACAATGAGCAGTTCTTC. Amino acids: CATSEGGYETVNNEQFF.

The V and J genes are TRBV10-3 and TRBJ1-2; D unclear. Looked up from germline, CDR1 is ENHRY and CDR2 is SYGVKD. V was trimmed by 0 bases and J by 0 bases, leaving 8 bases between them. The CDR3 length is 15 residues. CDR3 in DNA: TGTGCCATCAGTGAGTCGACACCCTCTAACTATGGCTACACCTTC. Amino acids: CAISESTPSNYGYTF.

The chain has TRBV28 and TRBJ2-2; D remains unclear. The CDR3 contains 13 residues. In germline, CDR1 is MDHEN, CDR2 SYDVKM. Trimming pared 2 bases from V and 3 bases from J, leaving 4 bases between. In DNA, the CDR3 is TGTGCCAGCAGTTTAAGAGACACCGGGGAGCTGTTTTTT. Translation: CASSLRDTGELFF.

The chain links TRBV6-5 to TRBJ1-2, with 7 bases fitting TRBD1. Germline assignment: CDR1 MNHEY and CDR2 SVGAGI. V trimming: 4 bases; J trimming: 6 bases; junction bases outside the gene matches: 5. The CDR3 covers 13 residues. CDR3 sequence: CASSSQGVDGYTF. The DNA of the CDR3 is TGTGCCAGCAGTTCTCAGGGGGTTGATGGCTACACCTTC.

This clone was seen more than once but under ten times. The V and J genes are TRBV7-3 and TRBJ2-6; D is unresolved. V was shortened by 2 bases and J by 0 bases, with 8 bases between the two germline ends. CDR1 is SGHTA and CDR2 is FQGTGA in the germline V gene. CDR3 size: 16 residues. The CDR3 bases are TGTGCCAGCAGCTTATATGGGGACTCTGGGGCCAACGTCCTGACTTTC. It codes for CASSLYGDSGANVLTF.

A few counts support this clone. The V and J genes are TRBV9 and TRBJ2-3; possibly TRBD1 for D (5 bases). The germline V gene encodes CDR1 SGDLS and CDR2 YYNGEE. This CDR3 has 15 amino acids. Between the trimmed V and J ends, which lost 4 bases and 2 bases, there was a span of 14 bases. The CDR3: CASSFFTGITDTQYF. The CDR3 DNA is TGTGCCAGCAGCTTTTTTACAGGAATCACAGATACGCAGTATTTT.

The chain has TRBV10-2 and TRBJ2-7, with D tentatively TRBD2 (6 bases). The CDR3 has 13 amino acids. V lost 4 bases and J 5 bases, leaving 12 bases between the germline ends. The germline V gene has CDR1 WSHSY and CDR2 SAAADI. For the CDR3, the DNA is TGCGCCAGCAGTGGAGGGGACTTCGACGAGCAGTACTTC. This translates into CASSGGDFDEQYF.

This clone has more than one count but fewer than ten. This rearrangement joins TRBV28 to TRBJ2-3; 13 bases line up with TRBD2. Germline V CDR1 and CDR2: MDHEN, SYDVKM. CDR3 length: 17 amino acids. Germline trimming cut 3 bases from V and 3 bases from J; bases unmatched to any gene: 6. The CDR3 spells CASSFPSLAGGTDTQYF. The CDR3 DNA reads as TGTGCCAGCAGTTTCCCCTCACTAGCGGGGGGGACAGATACGCAGTATTTT.

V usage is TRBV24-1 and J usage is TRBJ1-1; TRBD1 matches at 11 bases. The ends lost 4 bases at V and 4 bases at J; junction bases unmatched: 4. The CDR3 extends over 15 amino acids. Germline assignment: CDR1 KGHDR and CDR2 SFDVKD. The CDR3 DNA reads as TGTGCCACCAGTGAGACCGGGACAGGGGGCACTGAAGCTTTCTTT. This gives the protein CATSETGTGGTEAFF.

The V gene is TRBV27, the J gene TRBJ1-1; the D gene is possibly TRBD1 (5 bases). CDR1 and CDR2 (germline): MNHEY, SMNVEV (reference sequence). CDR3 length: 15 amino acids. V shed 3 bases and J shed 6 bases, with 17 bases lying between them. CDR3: CASSLRGGGSPEAFF. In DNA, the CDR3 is TGTGCCAGCAGTTTGAGGGGCGGGGGATCCCCTGAAGCTTTCTTT.

The CDR3 DNA reads TGTGCCAGCAGTGACGACAGGGGGTCTGCCACTGAAGCTTTCTTT. Amino acids: CASSDDRGSATEAFF. The chain combines TRBV6-4 with TRBJ1-1, with TRBD1 matching over 9 bases. With 2 bases clipped from V and 4 bases from J, the junction kept 5 bases outside the gene matches. CDR1 and CDR2 (germline): MRHNA, SNTAGT. The CDR3 spans 15 residues.

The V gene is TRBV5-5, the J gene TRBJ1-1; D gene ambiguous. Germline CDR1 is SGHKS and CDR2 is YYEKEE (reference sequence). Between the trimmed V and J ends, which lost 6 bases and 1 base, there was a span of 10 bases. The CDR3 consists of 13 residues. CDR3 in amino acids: CASINIPNTEAFF. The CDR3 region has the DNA TGTGCCAGCATCAACATACCGAACACTGAAGCTTTCTTT.